The source of this T cell receptor beta chain is a study of graft-versus-host responses after intestinal transplantation. At the level of the study: Recipients across the board were started on anti-thymocyte globulin induction, then kept on tacrolimus and steroids for approximately three years. General observations from the study: Early post-transplant HvG declines tracked with peak circulating GvH clone levels.

TCRdb's copy holds only in-frame clones and misses some; the assay was immunoSEQ multiplex PCR. The repertoire has about 120,000 clones, roughly 96% of them found once; the top ten carry 3% to 3.5%. Concerning this clone itself: Its antigen is undetermined.

Trimming shortened V by 1 base and J by 5 bases, and 12 bases separated the two germline ends. Germline loops: CDR1 SNHLY, CDR2 FYNNEI. The CDR3 runs 14 residues. Sequencing used unstimulated CD8+ T cells sorted from spleen or lymph node cells, obtained before intestinal transplant. The rearrangement joins TRBV2 to TRBJ2-7; D may be TRBD1 or TRBD2 (6 bases each). The receptor was derived from a human donor who received an intestinal transplant. The CDR3 loop reads CASSEGGAQNEQYF. DNA of the CDR3: TGTGCCAGCAGTGAAGGGGGGGCGCAAAACGAGCAGTACTTC. Supplemented by reference TRBV2 and TRBJ2-7, the full variable domain reads EPEVTQTPSHQVTQMGQEVILRCVPISNHLYFYWYRQILGQKVEFLVSFYNNEISEKSEIFDDQFSVERPDGSNFTLKIRSTKLEDSAMYFCASSEGGAQNEQYFGPGTRLTVT.